This record covers a single T cell receptor (beta chain). Its antigen specificity is not known. Germline and junction disagree at one end, which may indicate a read error. Genomic DNA was used as template for profiling of TCR beta VDJ combinations and CDR3 sequences. An Illumina HiSeq 2000 was the platform used for TCR repertoire sequencing. Per the authors' processing: Repertoires were assessed using TRBV/TRBJ rearrangement plots, CDR3 size and DJ length profiles, and Simpson's diversity index. The immunodominant clone was defined as the most abundant DNA sequence in deep sequencing data. CDR3 amino acid sequences were screened for sharing across subjects and compared with published repertoires and the VDJdb database. TCRdb redid the processing of the public reads, applying fastp at Q25 and MiXCR, and retained in-frame beta chains. Entries are consolidated by CDR3 protein sequence, retaining the most common genes and DNA. TCRdb, not the authors, supplied the V and J calls. This sample gives tens of thousands of distinct CDR3 sequences in total; under 80% of them show up just once. Jointly, the top ten make up roughly 80% of the sample.

These data are taken from a study of CD8+CD57+ T cells in acquired aplastic anemia (dated by TCRdb to between 2018 and 2020). Study-level background: A mean of around 3 ug of DNA, ranging from 0.2 to 27.4 ug, was extracted from sorted CD4+ and CD8+ cells. A CD8+CD57+ expansion meant a frequency higher than the mean frequency seen in healthy subjects. Paper-wide results and their limitations: No significant difference in CD8+ Simpson's diversity was found between patients and healthy controls (P=0.060). Some 30 CD8+ CDR3 sequences were shared between patients and controls but appeared highly expressed in patients and within their immunodominant clones.

The patients picked for sequencing were ones in whom flow cytometry had shown an expansion of CD8+CD57+ cells. Every patient had a diagnosis of severe acquired aplastic anemia based on International Study of Aplastic Anemia and Agranulocytosis and Camitta criteria. Patients had received no therapy at the time of blood sampling. In the study, sorted CD4+ and CD8+ blood T cells from patients with severe aplastic anemia and from healthy subjects underwent deep sequencing of TCR repertoires. Patients were enrolled under clinicaltrials.gov protocols 00001620, 01623167, 00001397, 00071045, 00081523 and 00961064 in the USA. Ficoll-Paque density gradient centrifugation was used to isolate peripheral blood mononuclear cells. CD4+ and CD8+ T cells were sorted by FACS or magnetic beads before DNA extraction. CDR3 length: 14 amino acids, cysteine to phenylalanine. Here the CDR3 DNA is all that survives: 42 bases in frame from base 1. The germline V gene provides CDR1 SGHVS and CDR2 FQNEAQ.

The V and J segments used are TRBV7-8 and TRBJ1-3; the D gene is perhaps TRBD1, on 5 matching bases. This TCR was sampled from a human donor with aplastic anemia. The sequencing sample was made of sorted CD4+, CD8+, or CD8+CD57+ T cells (not recorded which) from PBMCs. The nucleotides are TGTGCCAGCCGCCCCCGGGGGTTAGGAACCACCATATATTTT. This translates into CASRPRGLGTTIYF.